The source of this TCR beta chain is a study of blood T cell repertoires in COVID-19. Overall study: Whether acute or convalescent, the COVID-19 samples came from the United States, Italy and Spain. PBMCs, B-cell-depleted T cells, or T cells were the source of the cDNA or gDNA that made up the material.

Clones were read by immunoSEQ multiplex PCR, and TCRdb kept only the in-frame ones, dropping some. This sample has 200,000 to 250,000 clones, with more than 75% found just once. V was cut by 4 bases and J by 0 bases, with 21 bases left in between. This CDR3 comprises 18 residues. CDR1 and CDR2 from the germline V gene are SGHTA and FQGNSA. This receptor was identified in a woman between 25 and 40 years old who had recovered from COVID-19. The source material was peripheral blood. The chain has TRBV7-2 and TRBJ1-1, with D tentatively TRBD1 (5 bases). DNA for the CDR3: TGTGCCAGCAGCTCACTCGGGCGGGAGGGGCCATTGAACACTGAAGCTTTCTTT. Its translation: CASSSLGREGPLNTEAFF. The whole variable domain, filled in from reference TRBV7-2 and TRBJ1-1, reads GAGVSQSPSNKVTEKGKDVELRCDPISGHTALYWYRQSLGQGLEFLIYFQGNSAPDKSGLPSDRFSAERTGGSVSTLTIQRTQQEDSAVYLCASSSLGREGPLNTEAFFGQGTRLTVV.